The source of this TCR beta chain is a study of shared clonotypes between healthy human individuals. Study background: Each donor's CD4 naive and CD4 memory cells filled three plates apiece, CD8 naive two, and CD8 memory one.

About this clone itself: Its antigen is as yet unknown.

The protocol was immunoSEQ multiplex PCR, while the TCRdb copy is restricted to in-frame clones and leaves out a portion. The sample contains about 680,000 clones, 72% of which appear only once. Adult donors, all healthy and HIV-negative, had no recent acute infections or vaccinations. All the donors were Caucasian adults who lived in Nashville, Tennessee. Study-wide results and limits: Few donors restricted represented genetic and exposure-history diversity.

The CDR3 contains 16 residues. J lost 6 bases, V lost 4 bases, and 7 bases had no gene match. Germline CDR1 MGHDK, CDR2 SYGVNS. This TCR was sampled from a woman between 25 and 40 years old in good health. The source material was memory CD4+ T cells sorted from blood. The subset denotes: CD45RA-negative fraction. The chain combines TRBV25-1 with TRBJ1-4; TRBD1 matches 11 bases. This CDR3 reads CASSATPDRGHEKLFF. CDR3 bases: TGTGCCAGCAGTGCCACACCGGACAGGGGGCATGAAAAACTGTTTTTT.